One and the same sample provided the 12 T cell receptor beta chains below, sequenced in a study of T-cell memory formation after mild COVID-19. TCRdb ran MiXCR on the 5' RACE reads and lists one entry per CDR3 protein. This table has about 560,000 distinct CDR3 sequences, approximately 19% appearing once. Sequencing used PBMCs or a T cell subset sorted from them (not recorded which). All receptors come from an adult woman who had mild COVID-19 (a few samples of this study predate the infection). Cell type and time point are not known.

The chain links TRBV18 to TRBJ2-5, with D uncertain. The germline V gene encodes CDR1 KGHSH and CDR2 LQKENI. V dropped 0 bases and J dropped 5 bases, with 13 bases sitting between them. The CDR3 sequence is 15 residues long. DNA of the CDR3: TGTGCCAGCTCACCACCGGTTGGGATGGAGGAGACCCAGTACTTC. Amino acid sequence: CASSPPVGMEETQYF.

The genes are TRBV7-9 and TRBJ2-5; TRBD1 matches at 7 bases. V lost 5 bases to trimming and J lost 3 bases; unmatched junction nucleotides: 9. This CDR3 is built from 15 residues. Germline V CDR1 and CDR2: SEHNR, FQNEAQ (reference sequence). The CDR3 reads CASSATGTAKETQYF. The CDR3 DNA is TGTGCCAGCAGCGCAACCGGGACAGCTAAAGAGACCCAGTACTTC.

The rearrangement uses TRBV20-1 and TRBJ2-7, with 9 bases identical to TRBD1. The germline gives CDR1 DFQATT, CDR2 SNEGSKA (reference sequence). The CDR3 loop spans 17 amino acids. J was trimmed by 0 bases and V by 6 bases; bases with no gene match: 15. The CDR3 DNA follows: TGCAGTGCGAGTCCCGGGACAGGGTCGCCGAGCTCCTACGAGCAGTACTTC. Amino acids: CSASPGTGSPSSYEQYF.

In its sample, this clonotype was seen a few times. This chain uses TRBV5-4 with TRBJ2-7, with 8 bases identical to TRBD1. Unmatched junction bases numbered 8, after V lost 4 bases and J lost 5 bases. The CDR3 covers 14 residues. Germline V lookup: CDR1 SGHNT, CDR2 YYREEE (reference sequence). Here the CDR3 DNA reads TGTGCCAGCAGCCATGGGACAGGAACCCACGAGCAGTACTTC. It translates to CASSHGTGTHEQYF. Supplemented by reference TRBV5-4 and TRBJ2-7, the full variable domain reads ETGVTQSPTHLIKTRGQQVTLRCSSQSGHNTVSWYQQALGQGPQFIFQYYREEENGRGNFPPRFSGLQFPNYSSELNVNALELDDSALYLCASSHGTGTHEQYFGPGTRLTVT.

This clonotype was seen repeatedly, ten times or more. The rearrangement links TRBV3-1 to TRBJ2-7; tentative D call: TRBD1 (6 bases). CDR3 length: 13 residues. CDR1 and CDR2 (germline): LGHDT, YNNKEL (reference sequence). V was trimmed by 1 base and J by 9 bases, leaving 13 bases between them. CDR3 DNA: TGTGCCAGCAGCCAAGGGGGACATTCATCGCAGTACTTC. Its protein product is CASSQGGHSSQYF.

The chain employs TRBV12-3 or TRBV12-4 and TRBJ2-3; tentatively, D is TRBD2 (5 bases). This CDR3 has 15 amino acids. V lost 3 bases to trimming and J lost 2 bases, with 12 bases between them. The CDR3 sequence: CASSFKRALTDTQYF. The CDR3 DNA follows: TGTGCCAGCAGTTTTAAGAGGGCCCTCACAGATACGCAGTATTTT.

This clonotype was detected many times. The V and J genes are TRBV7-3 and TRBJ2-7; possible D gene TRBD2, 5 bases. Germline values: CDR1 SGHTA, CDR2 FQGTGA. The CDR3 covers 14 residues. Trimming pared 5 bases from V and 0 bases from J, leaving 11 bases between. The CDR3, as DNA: TGTGCCAGCAGCCCAGTAGGGAGCTCCTACGAGCAGTACTTC. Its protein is CASSPVGSSYEQYF.

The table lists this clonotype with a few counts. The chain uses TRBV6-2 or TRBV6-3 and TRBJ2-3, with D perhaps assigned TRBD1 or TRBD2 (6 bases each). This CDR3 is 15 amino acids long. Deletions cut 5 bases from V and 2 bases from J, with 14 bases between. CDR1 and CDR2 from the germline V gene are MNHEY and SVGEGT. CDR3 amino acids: CASSPRGGPTDTQYF. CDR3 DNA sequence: TGTGCCAGCAGTCCCCGTGGGGGGCCCACAGATACGCAGTATTTT.

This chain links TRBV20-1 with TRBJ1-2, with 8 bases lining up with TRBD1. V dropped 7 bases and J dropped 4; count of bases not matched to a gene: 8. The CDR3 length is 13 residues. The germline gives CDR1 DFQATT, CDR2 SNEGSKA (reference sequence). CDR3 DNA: TGCAGTGTTTCGACAGGGGCTGGCTATGGCTACACCTTC. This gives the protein CSVSTGAGYGYTF.

CDR3 DNA: TGTGCCAGCAGTGAGAACAGGAGCCCGGATAGCAATCAGCCCCAGCATTTT. Protein product: CASSENRSPDSNQPQHF. The chain combines TRBV25-1 with TRBJ1-5; D is perhaps TRBD1 (5 bases). This CDR3 spans 17 amino acids. Germline loops: CDR1 MGHDK, CDR2 SYGVNS. The germline V and J ends were trimmed by 3 bases and 0 bases, with 15 bases remaining between them.

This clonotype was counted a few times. The CDR3 is CASSQDRNRRLDTIYF. The CDR3 DNA reads as TGCGCCAGCAGCCAAGATAGGAACAGGAGGTTGGACACCATATATTTT. The chain couples TRBV4-3 to TRBJ1-3, with a tentative D call TRBD1 (5 bases). CDR3 length: 16 amino acids. V was shortened by 0 bases and J by 8 bases, with 17 bases between the two germline ends. Germline assignment: CDR1 LGHNA and CDR2 YSLEER.

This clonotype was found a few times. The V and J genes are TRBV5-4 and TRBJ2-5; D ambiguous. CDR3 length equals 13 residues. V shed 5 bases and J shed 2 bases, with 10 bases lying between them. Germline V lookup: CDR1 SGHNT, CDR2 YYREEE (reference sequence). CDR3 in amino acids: CASRQGQQETQYF. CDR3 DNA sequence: TGTGCCAGCAGGCAAGGGCAACAAGAGACCCAGTACTTC. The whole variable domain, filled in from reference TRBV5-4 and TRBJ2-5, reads ETGVTQSPTHLIKTRGQQVTLRCSSQSGHNTVSWYQQALGQGPQFIFQYYREEENGRGNFPPRFSGLQFPNYSSELNVNALELDDSALYLCASRQGQQETQYFGPGTRLLVL.